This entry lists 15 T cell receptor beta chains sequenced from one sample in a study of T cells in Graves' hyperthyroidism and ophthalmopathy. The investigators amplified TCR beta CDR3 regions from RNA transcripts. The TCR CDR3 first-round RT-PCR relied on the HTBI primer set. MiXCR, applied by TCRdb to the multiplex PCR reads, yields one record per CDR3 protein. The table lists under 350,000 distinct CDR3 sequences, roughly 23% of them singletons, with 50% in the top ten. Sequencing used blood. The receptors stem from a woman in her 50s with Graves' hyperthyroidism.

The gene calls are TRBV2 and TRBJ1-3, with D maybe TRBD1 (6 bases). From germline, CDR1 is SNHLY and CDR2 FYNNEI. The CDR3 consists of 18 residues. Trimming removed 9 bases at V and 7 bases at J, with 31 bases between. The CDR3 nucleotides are TGTGCCAGTACACAGGGATTCGCCCTAGTTGGGCAAAGGAACACCATATATTTT. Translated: CASTQGFALVGQRNTIYF. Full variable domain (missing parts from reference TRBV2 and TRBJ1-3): EPEVTQTPSHQVTQMGQEVILRCVPISNHLYFYWYRQILGQKVEFLVSFYNNEISEKSEIFDDQFSVERPDGSNFTLKIRSTKLEDSAMYFCASTQGFALVGQRNTIYFGEGSWLTVV.

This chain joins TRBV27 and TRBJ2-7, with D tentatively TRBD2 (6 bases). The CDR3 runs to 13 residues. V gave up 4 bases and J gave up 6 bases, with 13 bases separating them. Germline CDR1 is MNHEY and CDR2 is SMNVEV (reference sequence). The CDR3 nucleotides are TGTGCCAGCAGTTCCCTACTAGCTAGCGAGCAGTACTTC. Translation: CASSSLLASEQYF.

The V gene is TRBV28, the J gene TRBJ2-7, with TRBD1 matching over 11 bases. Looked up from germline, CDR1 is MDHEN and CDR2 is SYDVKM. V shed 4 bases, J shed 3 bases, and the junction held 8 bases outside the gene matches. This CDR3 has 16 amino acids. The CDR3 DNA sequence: TGTGCCAGCAGTTCGGTTCGGGACAGGGGGAGCTACGAGCAGTACTTC. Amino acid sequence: CASSSVRDRGSYEQYF.

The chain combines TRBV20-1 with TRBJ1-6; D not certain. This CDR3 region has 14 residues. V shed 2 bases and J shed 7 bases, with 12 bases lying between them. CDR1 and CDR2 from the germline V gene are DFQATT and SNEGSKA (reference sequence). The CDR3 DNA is TGCAGTGCTAGATTATTTCGGAAGAATTCACCCCTCCACTTT. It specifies CSARLFRKNSPLHF.

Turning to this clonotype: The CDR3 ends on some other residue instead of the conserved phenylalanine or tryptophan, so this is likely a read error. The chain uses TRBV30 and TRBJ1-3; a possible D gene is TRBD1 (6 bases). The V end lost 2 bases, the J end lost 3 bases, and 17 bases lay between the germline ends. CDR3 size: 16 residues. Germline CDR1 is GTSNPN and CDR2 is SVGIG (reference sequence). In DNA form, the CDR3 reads TGTGCCTGGAGTCCGATCTTAGGGGGGTTTGGAAACACCATATATCTT. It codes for CAWSPILGGFGNTIYL.

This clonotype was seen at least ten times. CDR3 bases: TGTGCCATCAGTTCCTCGGGGGTAATGAACACTGAAGCTTTCTTT. As protein: CAISSSGVMNTEAFF. The chain employs TRBV10-3 and TRBJ1-1; D perhaps matches TRBD1 (5 bases). The CDR3 totals 15 residues. V was pared by 5 bases and J by 0 bases, with 13 bases between. CDR1 is ENHRY and CDR2 is SYGVKD in the germline V gene.

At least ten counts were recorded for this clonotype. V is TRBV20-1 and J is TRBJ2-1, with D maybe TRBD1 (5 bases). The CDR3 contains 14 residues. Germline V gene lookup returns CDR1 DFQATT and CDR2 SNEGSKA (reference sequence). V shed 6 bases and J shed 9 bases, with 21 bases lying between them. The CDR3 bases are TGCAGTGCCGTAGGTAACAGGCCGATTGGTGAGCAGTTCTTC. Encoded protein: CSAVGNRPIGEQFF.

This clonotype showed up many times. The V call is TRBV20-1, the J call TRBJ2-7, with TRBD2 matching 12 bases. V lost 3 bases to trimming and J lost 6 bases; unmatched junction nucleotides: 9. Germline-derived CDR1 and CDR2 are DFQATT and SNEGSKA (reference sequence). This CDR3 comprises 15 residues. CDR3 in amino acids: CSASGLAGGQGEQYF. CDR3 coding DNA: TGCAGTGCTAGCGGCCTAGCGGGGGGGCAGGGCGAGCAGTACTTC.

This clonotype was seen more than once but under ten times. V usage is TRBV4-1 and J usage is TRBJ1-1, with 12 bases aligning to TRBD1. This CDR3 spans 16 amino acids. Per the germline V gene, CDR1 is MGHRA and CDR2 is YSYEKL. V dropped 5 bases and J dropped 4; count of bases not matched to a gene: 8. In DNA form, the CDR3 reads TGCGCCAGCAGCTTCCGGGACAGGGGGCTTGGCACTGAAGCTTTCTTT. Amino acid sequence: CASSFRDRGLGTEAFF.

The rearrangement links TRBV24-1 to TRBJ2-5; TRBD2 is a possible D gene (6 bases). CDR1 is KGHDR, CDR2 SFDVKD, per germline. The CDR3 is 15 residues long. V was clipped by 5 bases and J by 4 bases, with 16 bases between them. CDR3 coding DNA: TGTGCCACCAGTGTCATTGGCGGGAAGGGAGAGACCCAGTACTTC. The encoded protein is CATSVIGGKGETQYF.

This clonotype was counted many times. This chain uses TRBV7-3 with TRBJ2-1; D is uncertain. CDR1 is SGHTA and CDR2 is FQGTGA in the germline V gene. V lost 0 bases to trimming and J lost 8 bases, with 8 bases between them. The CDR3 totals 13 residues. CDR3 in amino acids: CASSLTGRDEQFF. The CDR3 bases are TGTGCCAGCAGCTTAACGGGTCGGGATGAGCAGTTCTTC.

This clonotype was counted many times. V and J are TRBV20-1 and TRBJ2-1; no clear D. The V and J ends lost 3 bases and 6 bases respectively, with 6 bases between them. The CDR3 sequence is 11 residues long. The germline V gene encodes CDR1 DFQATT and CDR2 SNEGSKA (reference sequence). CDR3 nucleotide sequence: TGCAGTGCTAGCCTTATCAATGAGCAGTTCTTC. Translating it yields CSASLINEQFF.

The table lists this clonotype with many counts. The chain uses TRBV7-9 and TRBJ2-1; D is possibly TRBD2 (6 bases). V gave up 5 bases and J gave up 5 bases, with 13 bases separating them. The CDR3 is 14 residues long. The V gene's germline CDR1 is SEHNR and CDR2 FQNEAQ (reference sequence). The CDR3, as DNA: TGTGCCAGCAGCGTTAGCGGACGCCACAATGAGCAGTTCTTC. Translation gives CASSVSGRHNEQFF.

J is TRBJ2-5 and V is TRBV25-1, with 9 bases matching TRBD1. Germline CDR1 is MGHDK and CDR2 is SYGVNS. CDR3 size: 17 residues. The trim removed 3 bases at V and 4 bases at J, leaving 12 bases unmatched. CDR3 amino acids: CASSEGDRVHVLETQYF. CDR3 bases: TGTGCCAGCAGTGAGGGGGACAGGGTTCATGTGTTAGAGACCCAGTACTTC.

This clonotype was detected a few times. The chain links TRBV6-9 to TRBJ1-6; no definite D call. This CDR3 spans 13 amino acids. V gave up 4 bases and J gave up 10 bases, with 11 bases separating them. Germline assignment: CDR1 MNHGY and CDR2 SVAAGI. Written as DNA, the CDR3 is TGTGCCAGCAGTTTCCAAGGCGGATCACCCCTCCACTTT. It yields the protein CASSFQGGSPLHF.